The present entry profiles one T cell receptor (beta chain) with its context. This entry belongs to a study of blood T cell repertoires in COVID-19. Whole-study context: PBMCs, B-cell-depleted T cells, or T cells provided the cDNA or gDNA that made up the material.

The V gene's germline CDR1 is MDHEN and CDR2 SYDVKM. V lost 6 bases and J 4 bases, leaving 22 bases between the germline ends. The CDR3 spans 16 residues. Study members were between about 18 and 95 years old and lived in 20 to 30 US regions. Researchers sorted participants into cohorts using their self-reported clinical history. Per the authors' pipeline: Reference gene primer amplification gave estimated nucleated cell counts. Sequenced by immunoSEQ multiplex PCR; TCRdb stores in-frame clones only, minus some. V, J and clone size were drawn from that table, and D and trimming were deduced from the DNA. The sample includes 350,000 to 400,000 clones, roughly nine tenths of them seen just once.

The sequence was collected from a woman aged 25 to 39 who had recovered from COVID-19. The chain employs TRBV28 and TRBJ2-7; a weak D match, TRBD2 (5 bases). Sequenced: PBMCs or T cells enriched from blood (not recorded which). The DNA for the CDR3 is TGTGCCAGCAGCCCGATAAGAGGGAAAACTCTGTACGAGCAGTACTTC. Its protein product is CASSPIRGKTLYEQYF. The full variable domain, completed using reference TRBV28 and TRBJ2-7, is DVKVTQSSRYLVKRTGEKVFLECVQDMDHENMFWYRQDPGLGLRLIYFSYDVKMKEKGDIPEGYSVSREKKERFSLILESASTNQTSMYLCASSPIRGKTLYEQYFGPGTRLTVT.